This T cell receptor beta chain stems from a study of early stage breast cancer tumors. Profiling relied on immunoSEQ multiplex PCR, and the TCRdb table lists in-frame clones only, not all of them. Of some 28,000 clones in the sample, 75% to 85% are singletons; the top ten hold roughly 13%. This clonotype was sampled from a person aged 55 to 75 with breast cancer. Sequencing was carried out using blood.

CDR3 in DNA: TGCGCCAGCAGCAAGCGGGACCGCGAAGAGACCCAGTACTTC. Amino acids: CASSKRDREETQYF. The chain combines TRBV5-1 with TRBJ2-5; 7 positions agree with TRBD2. Germline values: CDR1 SGHRS, CDR2 YFSETQ. This CDR3 is 14 amino acids long. After removal of 4 bases from V and 3 bases from J, the junction contained 6 bases not matched to a gene.